The following is a T cell receptor (beta chain) sequence with its context. Its specific antigen is unknown. The record has no base qualities; no much larger clone is one base away. The sample's time point label, in plain terms: baseline before first vaccination. Vaccinee samples came from UK trials COV001 and COV002, including a single-blind randomized controlled phase 2/3 trial of AZD1222 (ChAdOx1 nCoV-19) in healthy adults. For TCRbeta chain sequencing, PBMC samples from trial participants were taken at day 0 and at day 28 after the second dose. The CDR3 goes from the cysteine to the phenylalanine over 14 residues. Of all the DNA, just the CDR3 is kept, 42 bases in frame from base 1. Cut back by 5 bases and 4 bases, the V and J ends lie 12 bases apart. The germline V gene (reference sequence) gives CDR1 as MNHEY and CDR2 as SMNVEV. These data belong to a study of T cell responses to AZD1222 COVID-19 vaccine (dated by TCRdb to the early 2020s). In the study overall: AZD1222 recipients whose second dose came at about 4 weeks and those whose second dose came at about 12 weeks were combined into one group, since spike-specific TCR depth and breadth did not differ between the two schedules. Enrollment into the trials was organized by age into subgroups of 18-55, 56-69 and 70-plus years, and those subgroups contained about 160, 30 and 59 TCR-sequenced participants, respectively. TCR sequencing was performed for roughly 250 trial participants, of whom around 200 were given two doses of AZD1222 and around 26 were given two doses of MenACWY control vaccine. Here is what the overall study found, with its caveats: A significant rise in spike-specific TCR breadth and depth was observed after two AZD1222 doses relative to day 0 and relative to MenACWY recipients. Most participants were white British and females outnumbered males, and the authors suggested that clonal diversity may have been underestimated. CD4 TCRs associated with the vaccine covered the entire spike protein, and the dominant responses were in regions 160-218 and 743-854. In the small 56-69-year group, the increase in depth fell short of significance, most likely because of low power. Because no samples from the day 14 peak response were available, repertoires could be characterized only after the peak T cell response. Only five to seven AZD1222 recipients were SARS-CoV-2 seropositive at baseline, limiting conclusions about previously exposed vaccinees. Reportedly, close to half of the unique spike-specific TCRs recognized epitopes lying outside the regions that are mutated in the B.1.351 and B.1.1.7 variants.

The CDR3 regions of human TCRbeta chains were analyzed by immunosequencing. Processing in the source paper ran as follows. TCRs in the repertoires were matched against a reference library of SARS-CoV-2-specific TCRs that had been generated with the MIRA antigen-specificity platform. Breadth was defined as the fraction of unique TCRs that were SARS-CoV-2-associated, and depth was defined as the fraction of total T cells that were SARS-CoV-2-associated. Using the MIRA data, every spike-specific TCR was mapped to the spike region that the TCR reacted to and assigned to either a CD4 or a CD8 class. Log10-transformed breadth and depth values were compared by one-way ANOVA with Sidak's multiple comparisons tests. The table comes from immuneACCESS by way of TCRdb, which keeps in-frame sequences with V and J called. Part of the clones is missing from these tables; in studies checked, under half for an unresolved V gene and the rest for unknown reasons. Clone size and V and J calls were adopted from that table, with D and trimming inferred from the DNA. The sample has 110,000 to 150,000 clones on record, 70% to 90% of them singletons. Clones ranked in the top ten supply about 5.9% of the sample.

The chain links TRBV27 with TRBJ2-4, with TRBD2 tentatively as D gene (6 bases match). The input for sequencing was peripheral blood, taken on day 0 of AZD1222 vaccination. The clonotype was recovered from an adult in good health. The bases read TGTGCCAGCAGTCCACGGGACTTTAAAAACATTCAGTACTTC. This gives the protein CASSPRDFKNIQYF.